This paragraph reports one T cell receptor (beta chain). The V end lost 4 bases, the J end lost 2 bases, and 9 bases lay between the germline ends. The CDR3 contains 14 residues. CDR1 SGHDN and CDR2 FVKESK come from the germline V gene. Original data processing: Amplification with reference gene primers provided the estimates of nucleated cell counts. Only in-frame clones appear in the TCRdb table, and some are missing; sequencing was by immunoSEQ multiplex PCR. V and J calls and clone size are given by that table; D and trimming were obtained from the DNA. The sample includes about 300,000 clones, around four fifths of them seen just once. The data originate from a study of blood T cell repertoires in COVID-19. Study-level information: COVID-19 samples collected from the United States, Italy and Spain covered acute and convalescent phases. Nucleic acid was either cDNA or gDNA, and it came from T cells, B-cell-depleted T cells, or PBMCs.

Specimen: peripheral blood. The clonotype was recovered from a woman in her forties or fifties with acute or convalescent COVID-19. The V gene is TRBV14, the J gene TRBJ2-1; possible D gene TRBD1, 6 bases. The CDR3 region is CASSLSGAYNEQFF. DNA of the CDR3: TGTGCCAGCAGCCTATCAGGGGCCTACAATGAGCAGTTCTTC.